The 16 T cell receptor beta chains listed next were all sequenced from one sample in a study of T cells after yellow fever vaccination. TCRdb re-analysed the 5' RACE reads in MiXCR, keeping a single row per CDR3 protein. The sample lists about 350,000 distinct CDR3 sequences; approximately 4% were seen once. The sequences come from PBMCs, collected 5 days after the yellow fever booster vaccination. The receptors were gathered from a man younger than 30 who received the YFV17D yellow fever vaccine.

The chain couples TRBV5-1 to TRBJ1-1; 8 bases agree with TRBD1. The trim removed 0 bases at V and 5 bases at J, leaving 6 bases unmatched. The length of the CDR3 is 15 residues. In germline, CDR1 is SGHRS, CDR2 YFSETQ. The DNA for the CDR3 is TGCGCCAGCAGCTTGGCCTTACAGGGGGGTACTGAAGCTTTCTTT. Its protein is CASSLALQGGTEAFF.

This clonotype was observed a handful of times. This chain links TRBV7-2 with TRBJ1-3; D unresolved. The V gene lost 2 bases and the J gene lost 0 bases, with 8 bases spanning the gap. Germline lookup yields CDR1 SGHTA and CDR2 FQGNSA. The CDR3 runs 15 residues. CDR3 protein: CASSLIRTSGNTIYF. The DNA for the CDR3 is TGTGCCAGCAGCTTAATCAGGACCTCTGGAAACACCATATATTTT. Looking up the rest from reference TRBV7-2 and TRBJ1-3 gives the full variable domain: GAGVSQSPSNKVTEKGKDVELRCDPISGHTALYWYRQSLGQGLEFLIYFQGNSAPDKSGLPSDRFSAERTGGSVSTLTIQRTQQEDSAVYLCASSLIRTSGNTIYFGEGSWLTVV.

This clonotype showed up many times. This chain uses TRBV5-1 with TRBJ2-3; D is undetermined. The V end lost 1 base, the J end lost 2 bases, and 11 bases lay between the germline ends. The CDR3 totals 15 residues. Germline V lookup: CDR1 SGHRS, CDR2 YFSETQ. CDR3 region: CASSLTLPNTDTQYF. The CDR3 DNA sequence: TGCGCCAGCAGCTTGACCCTTCCTAACACAGATACGCAGTATTTT.

The chain is built from TRBV7-8 and TRBJ2-6; possible D gene TRBD2, 6 bases. The CDR3 consists of 18 residues. The V end lost 3 bases, the J end lost 0 bases, and 15 bases lay between the germline ends. Germline-derived CDR1 and CDR2 are SGHVS and FQNEAQ. CDR3 residues: CASSFNWDSSSGANVLTF. The CDR3 DNA is TGTGCCAGCAGCTTTAACTGGGACTCTAGCTCTGGGGCCAACGTCCTGACTTTC.

This clonotype has only a few counts. V usage is TRBV7-3 and J usage is TRBJ2-5; 8 positions match TRBD2. Germline CDR1 reads SGHTA; CDR2 reads FQGTGA. The CDR3 covers 17 residues. The V gene end was trimmed by 1 base and the J gene end by 0 bases; junction bases not matched to a gene: 7. The CDR3 DNA is TGTGCCAGCAGCTTAAGGGCTAGCGGGTTATACCAAGAGACCCAGTACTTC. It codes for CASSLRASGLYQETQYF.

This clonotype has a count of ten or more. V gene TRBV29-1 combines with J gene TRBJ2-1; D unresolved. V lost 7 bases and J lost 0, with 16 bases in between. This CDR3 spans 15 amino acids. CDR1 and CDR2 (germline): SQVTM, ANQGSEA. Here the CDR3 DNA reads TGCAGCGCCCCTAAAGCCTGGGGCTCCTACAATGAGCAGTTCTTC. Protein product: CSAPKAWGSYNEQFF.

This clonotype was counted at least ten times. The chain joins TRBV5-1 to TRBJ2-5; 9 nucleotides align to TRBD2. Trimming took 6 bases from V and 1 from J; bases not matched to a gene: 4. Germline V gene sequence: CDR1 SGHRS, CDR2 YFSETQ. CDR3 length: 14 residues. This CDR3 is CASTRSGGQETQYF. DNA for the CDR3: TGCGCCAGCACGCGTAGCGGGGGCCAAGAGACCCAGTACTTC.

The table lists this clonotype with a few counts. The chain couples TRBV4-3 to TRBJ2-5; D call uncertain. The length of the CDR3 is 15 residues. V was pared by 0 bases and J by 3 bases, with 11 bases between. Germline CDR1 LGHNA, CDR2 YSLEER. The CDR3 reads CASSQDWNREETQYF. The CDR3 nucleotides read TGCGCCAGCAGCCAAGATTGGAACAGAGAAGAGACCCAGTACTTC.

In this sample, this clonotype turned up a few times. The chain links TRBV9 to TRBJ1-2; D not certain. This CDR3 is 15 amino acids long. Trimming left V 0 bases short and J 4 bases short, with 13 bases between. Germline lookup yields CDR1 SGDLS and CDR2 YYNGEE. The CDR3 DNA sequence: TGTGCCAGCAGCGTAGATACCAGGTACCCCTATGGCTACACCTTC. Translated: CASSVDTRYPYGYTF.

At least ten counts were recorded for this clonotype. The J gene is TRBJ1-4, the V gene TRBV11-2; the D gene is possibly TRBD1 (5 bases). Between the trimmed V and J ends, which lost 5 bases and 15 bases, there was a span of 13 bases. The CDR3 covers 11 residues. In germline, CDR1 is SGHAT, CDR2 FQNNGV. The CDR3 loop reads CASSPGRDLFF. CDR3 DNA: TGTGCCAGCAGCCCGGGACGGGATTTGTTTTTT.

This chain links TRBV20-1 with TRBJ1-5; D possibly corresponds to TRBD1 (6 bases). The CDR3 has 12 residues. CDR1 DFQATT and CDR2 SNEGSKA come from the germline V gene (reference sequence). CDR3 nucleotides: TGCAGCGTCGGACAGAGCTACCAGCCCCAGCATTTT. Translated, it gives CSVGQSYQPQHF.

The chain joins TRBV18 to TRBJ1-3, with D tentatively TRBD1 (5 bases). This CDR3 spans 15 amino acids. Trimming shortened V by 1 base and J by 0 bases, and 7 bases separated the two germline ends. The germline gives CDR1 KGHSH, CDR2 LQKENI. CDR3 in DNA: TGTGCCAGCTCACCACGAGGGGACTCTGGAAACACCATATATTTT. It specifies CASSPRGDSGNTIYF.

This clonotype was observed at least ten times. V usage is TRBV18 and J usage is TRBJ1-2; possibly TRBD1 for D (6 bases). Germline assignment: CDR1 KGHSH and CDR2 LQKENI. CDR3 length equals 15 residues. Trimming stripped 3 bases from V and 3 bases from J, with 14 bases between. The CDR3 reads CASSPGAGRYYGYTF. The CDR3 nucleotides are TGTGCCAGCTCACCGGGGGCAGGACGTTACTATGGCTACACCTTC.

The rearrangement joins TRBV3-1 to TRBJ1-5; D gene unclear. Germline CDR1 LGHDT, CDR2 YNNKEL (reference sequence). The CDR3 is 15 residues long. Trimming stripped 4 bases from V and 0 bases from J, with 10 bases between. The CDR3 protein is CASSLSQDSNQPQHF. Written as DNA, the CDR3 is TGTGCCAGCAGCCTTAGTCAGGATAGCAATCAGCCCCAGCATTTT.

The chain links TRBV7-8 to TRBJ1-6; no clear D gene. The germline CDR1 and CDR2 sequences are SGHVS and FQNEAQ. Trimming pared 5 bases from V and 9 bases from J, leaving 11 bases between. This CDR3 is 13 amino acids long. The CDR3: CASSPDLSSPLHF. Here the CDR3 DNA reads TGTGCCAGCAGCCCGGACTTGAGTTCACCCCTCCACTTT.

This clonotype has ten or more counts. The rearrangement joins TRBV7-6 to TRBJ2-1; D is undetermined. This CDR3 spans 12 amino acids. With 6 bases removed from V and 6 bases from J, the gap between germline ends came to 9 bases. Looked up from germline, CDR1 is SGHVS and CDR2 is FNYEAQ. The CDR3 region has the DNA TGTGCCAGCAGTTTGGTGGGCAATGAGCAGTTCTTC. It yields the protein CASSLVGNEQFF.